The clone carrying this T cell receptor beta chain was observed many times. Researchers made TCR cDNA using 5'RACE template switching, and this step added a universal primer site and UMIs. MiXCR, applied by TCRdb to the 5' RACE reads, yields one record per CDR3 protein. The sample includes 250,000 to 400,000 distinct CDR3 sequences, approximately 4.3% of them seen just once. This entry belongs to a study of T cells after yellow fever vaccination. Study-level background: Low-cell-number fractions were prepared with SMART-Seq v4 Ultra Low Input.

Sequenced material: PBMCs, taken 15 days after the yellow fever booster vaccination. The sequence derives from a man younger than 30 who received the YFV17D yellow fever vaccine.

CDR3 nucleotides: TGTGCCAGCAGTTTAGAAGGCACAGACACAGATACGCAGTATTTT. This translates into CASSLEGTDTDTQYF. The chain links TRBV12-3 or TRBV12-4 to TRBJ2-3; D is ambiguous. V lost 1 base and J 2 bases, leaving 10 bases between the germline ends. The CDR3 is 15 residues long.